One sample yielded the 15 T cell receptor beta chains listed below, sequenced in a study of blood T cell repertoires in COVID-19. Produced via immunoSEQ multiplex PCR; TCRdb's table is partial and in-frame only. The repertoire holds fewer than 500,000 clones, with nearly 90% as singletons. The sequenced sample consisted of PBMCs or T cells enriched from blood (not recorded which). These receptor sequences come from a young woman with acute COVID-19.

This chain joins TRBV19 and TRBJ2-7; D possibly corresponds to TRBD2 (5 bases). The V gene lost 5 bases and the J gene lost 0 bases, with 14 bases spanning the gap. This CDR3 has 15 residues. Germline CDR1 LNHDA, CDR2 SQIVND (reference sequence). For the CDR3, the DNA is TGTGCCAGTAGTGCAGGACTGCGAAACTCCTACGAGCAGTACTTC. It codes for CASSAGLRNSYEQYF.

V is TRBV5-1 and J is TRBJ1-5; tentatively, D is TRBD1 (6 bases). Germline V gene sequence: CDR1 SGHRS, CDR2 YFSETQ. With 5 bases removed from V and 5 bases from J, the gap between germline ends came to 17 bases. The CDR3 covers 15 residues. This chain's CDR3 is CASSLYRAEDQPQHF. Here the CDR3 DNA reads TGCGCCAGCAGTCTATACAGGGCTGAGGATCAGCCCCAGCATTTT.

The gene calls are TRBV7-2 and TRBJ2-3; TRBD2 agrees at 9 bases. The CDR3 is 18 amino acids. From germline, CDR1 is SGHTA and CDR2 FQGNSA. The junction had 12 bases not matched to a gene; V was cut back by 5 bases and J by 0 bases. The CDR3 DNA follows: TGTGCCAGCAGCCCCTTTGGTCTAGCGGGGTCTAGCACAGATACGCAGTATTTT. Translating gives CASSPFGLAGSSTDTQYF.

The chain links TRBV28 to TRBJ1-5; D gene uncertain. Trimming shortened V by 4 bases and J by 0 bases, and 10 bases separated the two germline ends. CDR1 is MDHEN and CDR2 is SYDVKM in the germline V gene. The CDR3 length is 15 residues. CDR3 sequence: CASSSPQISNQPQHF. CDR3 coding DNA: TGTGCCAGCAGTTCGCCCCAGATTAGCAATCAGCCCCAGCATTTT.

The chain uses TRBV5-5 and TRBJ2-3; 9 bases align to TRBD2. The V gene end was trimmed by 1 base and the J gene end by 2 bases; junction bases not matched to a gene: 2. This CDR3 spans 15 amino acids. CDR1 and CDR2 from the germline V gene are SGHKS and YYEKEE (reference sequence). This CDR3 reads CASSLSSGITDTQYF. The CDR3 DNA is TGTGCCAGCAGCTTGTCTAGCGGGATCACAGATACGCAGTATTTT.

CDR3 sequence: CASSLTTGLANIQYF. The CDR3 DNA reads as TGTGCCAGCAGCTTGACGACAGGGTTGGCAAACATTCAGTACTTC. The chain recombines TRBV5-6 with TRBJ2-4; 7 nucleotides line up with TRBD1. This CDR3 has 15 residues. V lost 1 base to trimming and J lost 6 bases; unmatched junction nucleotides: 7. CDR1 is SGHDT and CDR2 is YYEEEE in the germline V gene.

This clone was counted a single time. The CDR3: CASTSSRTAYNQPQHF. As DNA, the CDR3 is TGTGCCAGCACCTCTTCAAGGACAGCCTACAATCAGCCCCAGCATTTT. This chain links TRBV7-9 with TRBJ1-5, with D maybe TRBD1 (6 bases). The CDR3 consists of 16 residues. Germline values: CDR1 SEHNR, CDR2 FQNEAQ (reference sequence). Trimming removed 7 bases from V and 3 bases from J, with 19 bases in between. Full variable domain (missing parts from reference TRBV7-9 and TRBJ1-5): DTGVSQNPRHKITKRGQNVTFRCDPISEHNRLYWYRQTLGQGPEFLTYFQNEAQLEKSRLLSDRFSAERPKGSFSTLEIQRTEQGDSAMYLCASTSSRTAYNQPQHFGDGTRLSIL.

This clone was detected once. The V and J genes are TRBV2 and TRBJ2-7; maybe TRBD1 (6 bases). V lost 3 bases and J 0 bases, leaving 6 bases between the germline ends. CDR1 is SNHLY, CDR2 FYNNEI, per germline. This CDR3 is built from 13 residues. Here the CDR3 reads CASSEGASYEQYF. CDR3 nucleotide sequence: TGTGCCAGCAGTGAGGGGGCCTCCTACGAGCAGTACTTC.

The rearrangement links TRBV28 to TRBJ2-2, with 11 bases identical to TRBD1. The CDR3 is made up of 17 amino acids. J was trimmed by 4 bases and V by 0 bases; bases with no gene match: 4. Germline CDR1 MDHEN, CDR2 SYDVKM. This chain's CDR3 is CASSLWAGTGGTGELFF. The CDR3, as DNA: TGTGCCAGCAGTTTATGGGCGGGGACAGGGGGCACCGGGGAGCTGTTTTTT.

The chain joins TRBV5-1 to TRBJ1-2; D not resolved. This CDR3 comprises 17 residues. The germline V gene has CDR1 SGHRS and CDR2 YFSETQ. Trimming cost V 0 bases and J 6 bases, with 21 bases left between them. CDR3 nucleotides: TGCGCCAGCAGCTTGGCCAAGGCAGGTGGTATTGGAAATGGCTACACCTTC. Translation: CASSLAKAGGIGNGYTF.

Here the CDR3 reads CASSLARGTGELFF. The CDR3 DNA reads TGTGCCAGCAGCTTAGCCAGGGGCACCGGGGAGCTGTTTTTT. The V and J genes are TRBV7-9 and TRBJ2-2; D is perhaps TRBD1 (6 bases). V dropped 0 bases and J dropped 4 bases, with 6 bases sitting between them. This CDR3 is built from 14 residues. The germline V gene encodes CDR1 SEHNR and CDR2 FQNEAQ (reference sequence). Looking up the rest from reference TRBV7-9 and TRBJ2-2 gives the full variable domain: DTGVSQNPRHKITKRGQNVTFRCDPISEHNRLYWYRQTLGQGPEFLTYFQNEAQLEKSRLLSDRFSAERPKGSFSTLEIQRTEQGDSAMYLCASSLARGTGELFFGEGSRLTVL.

The rearrangement joins TRBV19 to TRBJ2-2, with 12 bases aligning to TRBD2. V was pared by 5 bases and J by 8 bases, with 9 bases of the junction left unmatched. The CDR3 is made up of 16 amino acids. Germline V lookup: CDR1 LNHDA, CDR2 SQIVND (reference sequence). CDR3 residues: CASSPSRLAGVGELFF. CDR3 sequence (DNA): TGTGCCAGTAGTCCCTCCCGACTAGCGGGAGTGGGGGAGCTGTTTTTT.

This clone was detected once. V usage is TRBV30 and J usage is TRBJ1-4; D not certain. The germline V gene has CDR1 GTSNPN and CDR2 SVGIG (reference sequence). The CDR3 is 13 amino acids. Trimming stripped 0 bases from V and 4 bases from J, with 6 bases between. The CDR3 bases are TGTGCCTGGAGTGTCGGTGTTAATGAAAAACTGTTTTTT. It codes for CAWSVGVNEKLFF.

The rearrangement joins TRBV2 to TRBJ2-1, with 10 bases aligning to TRBD2. The CDR3 has 16 amino acids. Trimming cost V 5 bases and J 0 bases; bases outside gene matches: 4. Germline values: CDR1 SNHLY, CDR2 FYNNEI. The CDR3 nucleotides are TGTGCCAGCAGTTTTAGCGGGGGGAGCTCCTACAATGAGCAGTTCTTC. This sequence encodes CASSFSGGSSYNEQFF.

The chain joins TRBV11-3 to TRBJ2-3; tentatively, D is TRBD2 (6 bases). CDR3 length: 16 amino acids. The germline V gene has CDR1 SGHNT and CDR2 YENEEA. The germline V and J ends were trimmed by 1 base and 3 bases, with 14 bases remaining between them. The CDR3 is CASSLVWGGRTDTQYF. CDR3 nucleotides: TGTGCCAGCAGCTTAGTATGGGGTGGGAGGACAGATACGCAGTATTTT.